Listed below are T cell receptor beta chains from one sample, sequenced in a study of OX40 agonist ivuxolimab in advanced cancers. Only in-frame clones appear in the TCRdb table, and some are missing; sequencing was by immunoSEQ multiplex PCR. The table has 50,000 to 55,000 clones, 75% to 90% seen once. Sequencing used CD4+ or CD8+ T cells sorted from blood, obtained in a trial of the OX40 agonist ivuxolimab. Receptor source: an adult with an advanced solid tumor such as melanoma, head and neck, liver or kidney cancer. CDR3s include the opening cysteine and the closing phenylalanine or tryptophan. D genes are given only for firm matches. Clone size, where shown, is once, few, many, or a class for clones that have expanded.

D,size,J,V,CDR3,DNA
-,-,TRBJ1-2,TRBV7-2,CASKVTDGVFYGYTF,TGTGCCAGCAAGGTAACAGATGGTGTCTTTTATGGCTACACCTTC
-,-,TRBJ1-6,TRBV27,CASRIGAASNSPLHF,TGTGCCAGCAGGATAGGGGCAGCCTCTAATTCACCCCTCCACTTT
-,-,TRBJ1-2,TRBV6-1,CASSEFWDGTNYGYTF,TGTGCCAGCAGTGAATTCTGGGACGGGACTAACTATGGCTACACCTTC
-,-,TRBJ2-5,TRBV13,CASSLDQETQYF,TGTGCCAGCAGCTTAGACCAAGAGACCCAGTACTTC
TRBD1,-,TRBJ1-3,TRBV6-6,CASSFGTGYGNTIYF,TGTGCCAGCAGTTTCGGGACAGGGTACGGAAACACCATATATTTT
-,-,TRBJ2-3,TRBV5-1,CASSLLPSGWITTDTQYF,TGCGCCAGCAGCTTACTCCCATCGGGGTGGATCACGACAGATACGCAGTATTTT
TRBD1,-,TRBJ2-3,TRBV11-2,CASSPRQGVTSTDTQYF,TGTGCCAGCAGCCCAAGACAGGGGGTAACTAGCACAGATACGCAGTATTTT
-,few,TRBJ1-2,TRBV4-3,CATPRGARGYTF,TGCGCCACCCCCCGGGGGGCGCGAGGCTACACCTTC
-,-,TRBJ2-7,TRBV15,CATSRDRYSSSYEQYF,TGTGCCACCAGCAGAGATAGATACAGCTCGTCCTACGAGCAGTACTTC
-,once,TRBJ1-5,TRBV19,CASSIDTGINQPQHF,TGTGCCAGTAGTATAGACACAGGGATCAATCAGCCCCAGCATTTT
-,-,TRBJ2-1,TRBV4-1,CASSQVKGGAHSYNEQFF,TGCGCCAGCAGCCAAGTAAAGGGCGGGGCCCACAGCTACAATGAGCAGTTCTTC
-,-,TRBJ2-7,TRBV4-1,CASSKATDSSYEQYF,TGCGCCAGTAGTAAAGCAACTGACAGCTCCTACGAGCAGTACTTC
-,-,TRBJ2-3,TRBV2,CASSLGQSQGADTQYF,TGTGCCAGCAGCCTCGGACAGAGTCAAGGGGCAGATACGCAGTATTTT
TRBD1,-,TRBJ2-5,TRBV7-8,CASSRPGTGKGETQYF,TGTGCCAGCAGCCGACCCGGGACAGGGAAGGGGGAGACCCAGTACTTC
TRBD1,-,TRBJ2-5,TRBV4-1,CASGTTGGEGETQYF,TGCGCCAGCGGAACGACAGGGGGAGAGGGAGAGACCCAGTACTTC
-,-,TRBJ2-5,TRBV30,CAWSRSIYKETQYF,TGTGCCTGGAGTAGATCCATCTATAAAGAGACCCAGTACTTC
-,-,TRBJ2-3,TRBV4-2,CASSQFLADTDTQYF,TGTGCCAGCAGCCAATTTCTAGCCGACACAGATACGCAGTATTTT
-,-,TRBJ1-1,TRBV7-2,CASSPSGRVTEAFF,TGTGCCAGCAGCCCTTCCGGCAGGGTCACTGAAGCTTTCTTT
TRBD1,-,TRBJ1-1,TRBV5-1,CASSLRSGQGAVEAFF,TGCGCCAGCAGCTTGAGATCGGGTCAGGGGGCCGTTGAAGCTTTCTTT
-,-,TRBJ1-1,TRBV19,CASSPTGPPSLAEAFF,TGTGCCAGTAGCCCAACTGGACCGCCAAGTCTCGCTGAAGCTTTCTTT
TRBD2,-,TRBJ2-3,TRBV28,CASRYGPGGDTQYF,TGTGCCAGCAGATATGGACCGGGAGGAGATACGCAGTATTTT
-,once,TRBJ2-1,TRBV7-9,CASSFTGFYNEQFF,TGTGCCAGCAGCTTCACGGGTTTCTACAATGAGCAGTTCTTC
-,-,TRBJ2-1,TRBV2,CASSERYYNEQFF,TGTGCCAGCAGTGAGCGGTATTACAATGAGCAGTTCTTC
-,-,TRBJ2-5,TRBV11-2,CASSFQGIQETQYF,TGTGCCAGCAGCTTTCAGGGGATCCAAGAGACCCAGTACTTC
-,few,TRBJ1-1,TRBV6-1,CASSYSARVAEAFF,TGTGCCAGCAGCTATAGCGCCAGGGTAGCTGAAGCTTTCTTT
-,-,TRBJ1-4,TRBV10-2,CASRMRLTNEKLFF,TGCGCCAGCAGAATGCGGTTGACTAATGAAAAACTGTTTTTT
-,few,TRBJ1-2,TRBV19,CASTSDRDYGYTF,TGTGCCAGTACCTCTGACAGAGACTATGGCTACACCTTC
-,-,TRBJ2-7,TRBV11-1,CASSLGGEGSYEQYF,TGTGCCAGCAGCTTAGGGGGCGAGGGCTCCTACGAGCAGTACTTC
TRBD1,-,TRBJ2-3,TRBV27,CASRQGRTDTQYF,TGTGCCAGCAGACAGGGGCGCACAGATACGCAGTATTTT
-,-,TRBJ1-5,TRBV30,CAWSGGPVSNQPQHF,TGTGCCTGGAGTGGCGGGCCTGTTAGCAATCAGCCCCAGCATTTT
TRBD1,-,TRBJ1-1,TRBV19,CASSLTGDTEAFF,TGTGCCAGTAGTCTGACAGGGGACACTGAAGCTTTCTTT
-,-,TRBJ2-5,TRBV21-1,CASSPGTSGRSAETQYF,TGTGCCAGCAGCCCTGGGACTAGCGGGAGGTCTGCAGAGACCCAGTACTTC